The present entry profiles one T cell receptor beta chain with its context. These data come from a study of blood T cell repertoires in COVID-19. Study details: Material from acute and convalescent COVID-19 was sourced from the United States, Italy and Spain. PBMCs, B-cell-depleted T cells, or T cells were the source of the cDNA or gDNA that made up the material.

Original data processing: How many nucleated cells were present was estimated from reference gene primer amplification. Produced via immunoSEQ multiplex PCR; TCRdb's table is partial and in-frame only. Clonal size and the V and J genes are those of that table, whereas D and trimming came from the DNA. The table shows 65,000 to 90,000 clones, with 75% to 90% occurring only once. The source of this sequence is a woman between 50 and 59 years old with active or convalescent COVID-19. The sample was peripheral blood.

The DNA of the CDR3 is TGTGCCAGCAGTCTGACAGGGAGCTCCTACAATGAGCAGTTCTTC. The encoded protein is CASSLTGSSYNEQFF. V gene TRBV6-2 or TRBV6-3 combines with J gene TRBJ2-1; TRBD1 aligns across 7 bases. This CDR3 has 15 amino acids. V shed 5 bases, J shed 0 bases, and the junction held 4 bases outside the gene matches. Germline loops: CDR1 MNHEY, CDR2 SVGEGT.